Presented here are 21 T cell receptor beta chains from one specimen sequenced in a study of T cells in localized non-small cell lung cancer (dated by TCRdb to the early 2020s). The library was built by means of the immunoSEQ multiplex PCR assay. TCRdb limited this immuneACCESS table to in-frame rearrangements with V and J called. A share of clones is missing; checked studies link under half to unresolved V genes, and the rest is unexplained. The sample has 40,000 to 60,000 clones on record, around 81% of them singletons. 17% of the sample is held by the ten biggest clonotypes. Sample: peripheral blood mononuclear cells, taken before any cancer treatment. These TCRs come from a man aged 40 to 69 with stage III lung adenocarcinoma.

J is TRBJ1-1 and V is TRBV29-1; D unresolved. This CDR3 is built from 12 residues. Trimming took off 1 base at V and 9 bases at J, with 12 bases between the two ends. Per germline, CDR1 SQVTM and CDR2 ANQGSEA. The CDR3 loop is CSVEVAHGQAFF. CDR3 DNA sequence: TGCAGCGTTGAAGTAGCCCACGGCCAAGCTTTCTTT.

This chain joins TRBV7-8 and TRBJ2-4; tentative D call: TRBD2 (5 bases). Trimming took off 0 bases at V and 5 bases at J, with 8 bases between the two ends. Germline-derived CDR1 and CDR2 are SGHVS and FQNEAQ. There are 14 residues in the CDR3. CDR3 bases: TGTGCCAGCAGCTTAGCCGGGGTTGAAAACATTCAGTACTTC. Translated, it gives CASSLAGVENIQYF.

The chain combines TRBV13 with TRBJ2-7, with 11 bases fitting TRBD2. The CDR3 is 14 amino acids. Germline V gene lookup returns CDR1 PRHDT and CDR2 FYEKMQ (reference sequence). Unmatched junction bases numbered 4, after V lost 6 bases and J lost 3 bases. CDR3 protein: CASRISGGDYEQYF. The CDR3 DNA follows: TGTGCCAGCAGGATTAGCGGGGGGGACTACGAGCAGTACTTC.

The chain has TRBV5-1 and TRBJ1-4; D is uncertain. From germline, CDR1 is SGHRS and CDR2 YFSETQ. Trimming cost V 1 base and J 0 bases, with 7 bases left between them. The CDR3 length is 15 residues. The CDR3 loop reads CASSLNSATNEKLFF. CDR3 DNA: TGCGCCAGCAGCTTGAACAGCGCAACTAATGAAAAACTGTTTTTT.

The V gene is TRBV7-7, the J gene TRBJ2-5; 9 bases match TRBD1. Losses at the gene ends were 5 bases for V and 4 bases for J; bases not matched to a gene: 5. The CDR3 is 14 residues long. CDR1 and CDR2 from the germline V gene are SSHAT and FNYEAQ (reference sequence). The CDR3 reads CASSKGQGAETQYF. CDR3 in DNA: TGTGCCAGCAGCAAGGGACAGGGAGCAGAGACCCAGTACTTC.

In its sample, this clone was seen a few times. This chain links TRBV7-8 with TRBJ2-1; 8 bases align to TRBD1. The CDR3 sequence is 18 residues long. The J segment lost 0 bases and the V segment lost 4 bases, leaving 11 bases of the junction unmatched. Germline V lookup: CDR1 SGHVS, CDR2 FQNEAQ. The CDR3 loop is CASSSITGGISSYNEQFF. The CDR3 DNA reads as TGTGCCAGCAGCTCCATCACAGGGGGGATTAGCTCCTACAATGAGCAGTTCTTC. Looking up the rest from reference TRBV7-8 and TRBJ2-1 gives the full variable domain: GAGVSQSPRYKVAKRGQDVALRCDPISGHVSLFWYQQALGQGPEFLTYFQNEAQLDKSGLPSDRFFAERPEGSVSTLKIQRTQQEDSAVYLCASSSITGGISSYNEQFFGPGTRLTVL.

This clone was recorded only once. This rearrangement joins TRBV10-2 to TRBJ2-3; D gene ambiguous. Germline CDR1 WSHSY, CDR2 SAAADI. CDR3 length: 13 amino acids. Trimming cost V 9 bases and J 1 base, with 11 bases left between them. CDR3 DNA: TGCGCCAGTGTACAAGCTGGCACAGATACGCAGTATTTT. This sequence encodes CASVQAGTDTQYF.

The J gene is TRBJ1-1, the V gene TRBV6-1; D is perhaps TRBD1 (5 bases). Germline values: CDR1 MNHNS, CDR2 SASEGT. The length of the CDR3 is 15 residues. Trimming removed 7 bases at V and 6 bases at J, with 21 bases between. This CDR3 reads CASNPPSPGTAEAFF. The CDR3 region has the DNA TGTGCCAGCAATCCCCCATCGCCAGGGACCGCTGAAGCTTTCTTT.

This chain connects TRBV6-6 to TRBJ2-3; the D call may be TRBD1 or TRBD2 (5 bases each). CDR3 length: 14 amino acids. The V gene lost 4 bases and the J gene lost 0 bases, with 8 bases spanning the gap. Germline V gene sequence: CDR1 MNHNY, CDR2 SVGAGI (reference sequence). CDR3 region: CASSLWGSTDTQYF. The CDR3, as DNA: TGTGCCAGCAGTTTGTGGGGGAGCACAGATACGCAGTATTTT.

Here the CDR3 DNA reads TGTGCCAGCTCACGGGGACAGAGAAACAATGAGCAGTTCTTC. It is translated as CASSRGQRNNEQFF. The chain links TRBV18 to TRBJ2-1; 7 nucleotides match TRBD1. The CDR3 totals 14 residues. Germline assignment: CDR1 KGHSH and CDR2 LQKENI. V was clipped by 4 bases and J by 5 bases; unmatched bases: 5.

The CDR3 DNA reads as TGTGCCACCGGGCCCTGGGGGAATGAGCAGTTCTTC. Amino acid sequence: CATGPWGNEQFF. This rearrangement joins TRBV19 to TRBJ2-1, with D possibly called TRBD1 or TRBD2 (5 bases each). The germline V gene has CDR1 LNHDA and CDR2 SQIVND (reference sequence). This CDR3 is built from 12 residues. The V and J ends lost 10 bases and 7 bases respectively, with 14 bases between them.

The V gene is TRBV9, the J gene TRBJ2-3; D tentatively fits TRBD1 or TRBD2 (5 bases each). Trimming took 1 base from V and 2 from J, leaving 14 bases between them. The CDR3 covers 16 residues. Germline V gene data show CDR1 as SGDLS and CDR2 as YYNGEE. This chain's CDR3 is CASSVHGDGFTDTQYF. CDR3 nucleotides: TGTGCCAGCAGCGTACATGGGGACGGATTCACAGATACGCAGTATTTT.

A single count supports this clone. V and J are TRBV7-6 and TRBJ2-1; 10 bases fit TRBD2. V shed 5 bases, J shed 4 bases, and the junction held 11 bases outside the gene matches. Germline V gene data show CDR1 as SGHVS and CDR2 as FNYEAQ. CDR3 length: 17 residues. The DNA of the CDR3 is TGTGCCAGCAGCACGGGGGCTAGCGGGGGAACGTACAATGAGCAGTTCTTC. It encodes CASSTGASGGTYNEQFF.

The chain employs TRBV19 and TRBJ2-7; no definite D call. Trimming took 5 bases from V and 3 from J, leaving 14 bases between them. Germline V gene sequence: CDR1 LNHDA, CDR2 SQIVND (reference sequence). This CDR3 region has 14 residues. The CDR3 sequence: CASSLHIDIYEQYF. CDR3 nucleotide sequence: TGTGCCAGTAGTCTCCACATTGACATCTACGAGCAGTACTTC. The whole variable domain, remainder taken from reference TRBV19 and TRBJ2-7, is DGGITQSPKYLFRKEGQNVTLSCEQNLNHDAMYWYRQDPGQGLRLIYYSQIVNDFQKGDIAEGYSVSREKKESFPLTVTSAQKNPTAFYLCASSLHIDIYEQYFGPGTRLTVT.

V usage is TRBV6-1 and J usage is TRBJ2-5; 8 bases map to TRBD2. This CDR3 spans 14 amino acids. V trimming: 6 bases; J trimming: 2 bases; junction bases outside the gene matches: 5. The germline V gene has CDR1 MNHNS and CDR2 SASEGT. CDR3 bases: TGTGCCAGCAGACCGGGACTAGAACAAGAGACCCAGTACTTC. This sequence encodes CASRPGLEQETQYF.

The rearrangement uses TRBV2 and TRBJ1-5; possible D gene TRBD1, 5 bases. Trimming took 4 bases from V and 9 from J, leaving 13 bases between them. The CDR3 runs 13 residues. CDR1 is SNHLY, CDR2 FYNNEI, per germline. The CDR3 coding sequence is TGTGCCAGCAGTGTTAACCAGGGCCGGCCCCAGCATTTT. Protein product: CASSVNQGRPQHF. The complete variable domain, with remaining parts taken from reference TRBV2 and TRBJ1-5, reads EPEVTQTPSHQVTQMGQEVILRCVPISNHLYFYWYRQILGQKVEFLVSFYNNEISEKSEIFDDQFSVERPDGSNFTLKIRSTKLEDSAMYFCASSVNQGRPQHFGDGTRLSIL.

The chain has TRBV30 and TRBJ2-3, with TRBD1 as a possible D gene (6 bases). This CDR3 comprises 16 residues. The germline gives CDR1 GTSNPN, CDR2 SVGIG (reference sequence). Deletions cut 4 bases from V and 2 bases from J, with 19 bases between. The CDR3 loop reads CAWTPRGTLHTDTQYF. The CDR3 bases are TGTGCCTGGACCCCGAGGGGGACCCTACACACAGATACGCAGTATTTT.

V is TRBV15 and J is TRBJ2-5; D is unclear. The CDR3 loop spans 14 amino acids. Trimming removed 1 base at V and 1 base at J, with 7 bases between. Germline V gene lookup returns CDR1 LNHNV and CDR2 YYDKDF (reference sequence). The CDR3, as DNA: TGTGCCACCAGCAGAGCGGCGGTCCAAGAGACCCAGTACTTC. Protein product: CATSRAAVQETQYF.

This clone was seen only once. The V call is TRBV6-6, the J call TRBJ1-1, with no clear D. There are 15 residues in the CDR3. V gave up 6 bases and J gave up 1 base, with 15 bases separating them. From germline, CDR1 is MNHNY and CDR2 SVGAGI (reference sequence). The CDR3: CASRPDGRGNTEAFF. DNA of the CDR3: TGTGCCAGCAGGCCGGACGGCAGAGGGAACACTGAAGCTTTCTTT.

The V and J genes are TRBV5-1 and TRBJ1-1; perhaps TRBD1 as D (5 bases). V was shortened by 4 bases and J by 1 base, with 20 bases between the two germline ends. Germline loops: CDR1 SGHRS, CDR2 YFSETQ. This CDR3 spans 17 amino acids. Here the CDR3 reads CASSRDRRGNKNTEAFF. CDR3 bases: TGCGCCAGCAGCAGGGACCGTAGAGGCAACAAGAACACTGAAGCTTTCTTT. Variable domain in full (rest from reference TRBV5-1 and TRBJ1-1): KAGVTQTPRYLIKTRGQQVTLSCSPISGHRSVSWYQQTPGQGLQFLFEYFSETQRNKGNFPGRFSGRQFSNSRSEMNVSTLELGDSALYLCASSRDRRGNKNTEAFFGQGTRLTVV.

The gene calls are TRBV18 and TRBJ1-1; no clear D. V was cut by 1 base and J by 3 bases, with 21 bases left in between. The CDR3 consists of 18 residues. CDR1 is KGHSH and CDR2 is LQKENI in the germline V gene. CDR3 sequence (DNA): TGTGCCAGCTCACCACGGCCCGTCAGATTCTTCGAGGACACTGAAGCTTTCTTT. Protein: CASSPRPVRFFEDTEAFF.